This T cell receptor beta chain was sequenced in a study of T cells in Graves' hyperthyroidism and ophthalmopathy. This clonotype was counted a few times. Germline V gene data show CDR1 as SEHNR and CDR2 as FQNEAQ (reference sequence). There are 15 residues in the CDR3. V lost 5 bases and J lost 1, with 14 bases in between. RNA transcripts provided the source from which TCR beta CDR3 regions were amplified. First-round RT-PCR with HTBI primers amplified the TCR CDR3 region. Using its own MiXCR run on the multiplex PCR reads, TCRdb lists one record per CDR3 protein. The data hold about 530,000 distinct CDR3 sequences, with 15% to 20% observed a single time.

The chain recombines TRBV7-9 with TRBJ2-5; D not resolved. Sequencing used blood. The receptor's source is a woman between 18 and 29 years old with Graves' ophthalmopathy. DNA of the CDR3: TGTGCCAGCAGCCCGTCAGGCAGCCTCCAAGAGACCCAGTACTTC. It translates to CASSPSGSLQETQYF.